This paragraph covers one TCR beta chain sequence. Its cognate antigen is unknown. The table came from immunoSEQ multiplex PCR; TCRdb's copy has only in-frame clones and leaves some out. The profile shows fewer than 200,000 clones, approximately 92% of them singletons. The sample belongs to a study of T cell responses to AZD1222 COVID-19 vaccine. Study findings and constraints: CD4 TCRs linked to vaccination spanned spike, dominating at 160-218 and 743-854. It should be noted that donors were predominantly white British and more often female, and clonal diversity was possibly underestimated.

The sequenced sample was peripheral blood, obtained on day 0 of AZD1222 vaccination. This receptor was identified in an adult in good health.

CDR3 region: CASSQVTSAPRYEQYF. CDR3 nucleotides: TGTGCCAGCAGCCAAGTAACTTCAGCGCCCCGGTACGAGCAGTACTTC. The chain employs TRBV14 and TRBJ2-7; D is unresolved. This CDR3 spans 16 amino acids. V shed 1 base and J shed 4 bases, with 17 bases lying between them. CDR1 is SGHDN, CDR2 FVKESK, per germline.